The clone carrying this TCR beta chain has a count of ten or more. The entry originates in a study of early T cells in non-severe SARS-CoV-2 infection. Each CDR3 protein gets one entry after TCRdb re-called the 5' RACE reads with MiXCR. The data contain tens of thousands of distinct CDR3 sequences, more than 9% of them singletons. The V gene lost 0 bases and the J gene lost 6 bases, with 18 bases spanning the gap. The CDR3 is 17 residues long. CDR1 MGHRA and CDR2 YSYEKL come from the germline V gene. The sample taken for sequencing was whole blood. This receptor was obtained from an adult who was a healthcare worker with PCR-confirmed SARS-CoV-2 infection or an uninfected control (not recorded which). The chain employs TRBV4-1 and TRBJ2-1; possible D gene TRBD1, 6 bases. In nucleotides, the CDR3 is TGCGCCAGCAGCCAAGATCGATGGGGGCAGGGCCCCAATGAGCAGTTCTTC. This gives the protein CASSQDRWGQGPNEQFF.